This T cell receptor beta chain was obtained from a study of Ad26.COV2.S vaccination and SARS-CoV-2 variants. Whole-study results and caveats: Measurements of TCR breadth and depth may have given underestimates of the total T cell responses.

Germline V gene sequence: CDR1 SGHNT, CDR2 YYREEE (reference sequence). With 3 bases removed from V and 6 bases from J, the gap between germline ends came to 6 bases. The CDR3 is 12 residues long. TCRdb keeps only in-frame clones here, not all; method: immunoSEQ multiplex PCR. The table includes about 500,000 clones, 80% to 90% detected once. Concerning this clone: The target antigen is unknown.

Treatment described: some 20 received Ad26.COV2.S at low or high dose, single or two shots; about 5 received placebo; per-sample allocation not given. At day 63 after the first vaccine or placebo injection, samples were drawn. The source material was peripheral blood, sampled in a trial of Ad26.COV2.S vaccine versus placebo. The clonotype originates from a person aged 18 to 65 who received the Ad26.COV2.S COVID-19 vaccine or a placebo. This rearrangement joins TRBV5-4 to TRBJ2-2; D unresolved. The CDR3 sequence is CASSSMAGELFF. The CDR3 DNA reads as TGTGCCAGCAGCTCTATGGCCGGGGAGCTGTTTTTT.